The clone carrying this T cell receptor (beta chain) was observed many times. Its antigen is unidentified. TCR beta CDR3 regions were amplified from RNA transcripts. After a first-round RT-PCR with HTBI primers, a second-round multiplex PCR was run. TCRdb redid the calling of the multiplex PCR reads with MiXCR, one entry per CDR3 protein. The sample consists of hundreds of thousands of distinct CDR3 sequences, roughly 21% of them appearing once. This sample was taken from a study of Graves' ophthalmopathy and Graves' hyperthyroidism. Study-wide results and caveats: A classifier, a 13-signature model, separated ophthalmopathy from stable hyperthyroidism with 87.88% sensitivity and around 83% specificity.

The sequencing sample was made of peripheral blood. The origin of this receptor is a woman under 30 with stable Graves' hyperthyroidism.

The CDR3: CASSLGLAGVYEQYF. Written as DNA, the CDR3 is TGTGCCAGCAGCTTAGGGTTAGCGGGAGTGTATGAGCAGTACTTC. The rearrangement joins TRBV7-8 to TRBJ2-7; 9 bases are a match to TRBD2. The germline V gene encodes CDR1 SGHVS and CDR2 FQNEAQ. The CDR3 runs 15 residues. Trimming took 1 base from V and 7 from J; bases not matched to a gene: 8.